The text below deals with one TCR beta chain. The entry originates in a study of blood T cell repertoires in COVID-19. The CDR3 totals 12 residues. CDR1 is SQVTM and CDR2 is ANQGSEA in the germline V gene. The V and J ends lost 3 bases and 4 bases, in that order; junction bases with no gene match: 1. The data were produced by immunoSEQ multiplex PCR, yet TCRdb's version contains in-frame clones alone and is incomplete. Of nearly 300,000 clones listed, roughly 86% are singletons. The TCR originated in a woman aged 45-65 years who had been exposed to COVID-19. The specimen was PBMCs or T cells enriched from blood (not recorded which). The chain combines TRBV29-1 with TRBJ1-1; 8 nucleotides line up with TRBD1. The CDR3 nucleotides are TGCAGCGTTGATGACAGGGGCACTGAAGCTTTCTTT. It codes for CSVDDRGTEAFF.